The sequence of this T cell receptor (beta chain) was determined in a study of radiation and T cells in renal cell carcinoma (dated by TCRdb to 2020 to 2021). The study in broad terms: A total of 50 to 60 samples underwent TCR beta sequencing, made up of approximately 26 tumors and around 27 peripheral blood samples. The final blood draw was performed at 4 weeks after radiation, at the same time as nephrectomy. A total of 3.5 million to 4.5 million unique CDR3 nucleotide sequences, encoding 2,658,974 unique CDR3 amino acid sequences, were found across all 50 or so samples.

Summary of the overall study and its limitations: Blood repertoire dynamics were not followed beyond 4 weeks after treatment. In blood, the top tumor clonotypes increased from baseline to 2 weeks after radiation and then shrank by 4 weeks, which suggests a temporary expansion of tumor-resident clones. No pretreatment tumor biopsies were available, so the baseline intratumoral presence of clonotypes could not be determined. With a single-armed trial design, the study had no way to address how radiation dose or scheduling affects the TCR repertoire.

From cysteine to phenylalanine, the CDR3 is 11 amino acids long. Kept here is only the CDR3 DNA, which spans 33 bases and is read in frame from base 1. CDR1 and CDR2 were assigned from the germline V gene as SQVTM and ANQGSEA. Unmatched junction bases come to 2, with V trimmed by 7 bases and J by 3 bases. According to the study, the label for this sample's time point signals: blood 4 weeks post-SBRT, at nephrectomy. The intended sense of this specimen's treatment or condition label: 15 Gy SBRT to primary tumor, nephrectomy 4 weeks later. The samples were drawn from a clinical trial, where primary renal cell carcinomas were treated with 15 Gy of stereotactic body radiation therapy and then removed by nephrectomy 4 weeks afterward. To follow tumor-enriched clonotypes, serial peripheral blood was collected from radiation-treated patients at baseline and at 2 weeks and 4 weeks after SBRT. Every patient had renal cell carcinoma of clear cell pathology. The QIAamp DNA Blood Mini Kit (Qiagen) was used to prepare genomic DNA for TCR sequencing. Samples were included in the analyses only if all quality control checks were passed.

TCR beta libraries were generated from genomic DNA with the immunoSEQ kit, following the manufacturer's recommendations. To prepare the libraries, a first multiplex PCR with proprietary primers was run, followed by a second PCR that added unique barcodes, and a bead cleanup was done after each round. Each sample batch included a kit-provided positive control reaction and a negative control reaction. The final libraries were assessed on an Agilent 4200 TapeStation D1000 ScreenTape, pooled by volume, and quantified by qPCR. Sequencing was performed on an Illumina NextSeq500 using a MidOutput 150-cycle cartridge, with 156 Read1 cycles, 15 Index1 cycles, and the kit custom primers. The pooled library was loaded at around 1.1 pM, and roughly 20% PhiX control was spiked in. Per the authors' processing: Vendor-processed data were analyzed in R, and a clonotype was defined as all T cells sharing the same CDR3 nucleotide sequence. For clone abundance analyses, frequencies were normalized to the 10,000 most abundant clones in each sample. Public T cell clones, averaging fewer than five per sample, were removed before analysis. Tumor-enriched and baseline blood-enriched clonotypes were defined by at least a 32-fold difference in abundance between compartments. A beta-binomial differential abundance model was used to identify clonotypes that expanded or contracted between blood time points. Tumor-blood repertoire similarity was measured with the Baroni-Urbani and Buser coefficient, and groups were compared using two-tailed Wilcoxon tests in R. This immuneACCESS table, as held by TCRdb, lists in-frame sequences with V and J called but not all clones. Of the missing ones, under half trace to an unresolved V gene in checked studies; the others have no known cause. That table gives V, J and clone size, and the DNA gave D and trimming. In this sample the table shows 60,000 to 95,000 clones, approximately 87% of which occur a single time. Jointly, the top ten make up about 2.5% of the sample.

Comment on this clone: What antigen it recognizes has not been identified. Base qualities are not provided; no much larger clone lies one nucleotide away.

This TCR was sampled from a woman in her sixties with renal cell carcinoma. The sequences come from blood, collected from a patient whose treatment included radiotherapy and nephrectomy. The chain links TRBV29-1 with TRBJ1-2, with 7 junctional bases fitting TRBD1. The CDR3 reads CSEGTDYGYTF. In nucleotide form, the sequence is TGCAGCGAAGGGACAGACTATGGCTACACCTTC. Beyond the CDR3, the reference TRBV29-1 and TRBJ1-2 genes provide the residues; the full variable domain reads: SAVISQKPSRDICQRGTSLTIQCQVDSQVTMMFWYRQQPGQSLTLIATANQGSEATYESGFVIDKFPISRPNLTFSTLTVSNMSPEDSSIYLCSEGTDYGYTFGSGTRLTVV.